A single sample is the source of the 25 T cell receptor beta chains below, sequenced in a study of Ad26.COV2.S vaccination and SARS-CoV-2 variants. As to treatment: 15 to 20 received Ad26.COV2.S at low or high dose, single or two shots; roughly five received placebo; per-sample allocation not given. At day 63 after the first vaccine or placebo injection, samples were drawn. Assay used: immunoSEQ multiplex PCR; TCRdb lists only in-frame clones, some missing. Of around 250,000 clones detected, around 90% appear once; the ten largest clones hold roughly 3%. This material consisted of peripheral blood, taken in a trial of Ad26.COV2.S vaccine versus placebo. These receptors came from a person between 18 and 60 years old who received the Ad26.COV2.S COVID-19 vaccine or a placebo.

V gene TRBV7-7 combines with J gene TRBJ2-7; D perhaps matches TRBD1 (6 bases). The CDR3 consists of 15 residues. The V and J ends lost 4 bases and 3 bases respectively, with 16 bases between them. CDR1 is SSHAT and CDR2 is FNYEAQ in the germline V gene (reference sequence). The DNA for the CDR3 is TGTGCCAGCAGCTCCTATCCGGGACACAGCTACGAGCAGTACGTC. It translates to CASSSYPGHSYEQYV.

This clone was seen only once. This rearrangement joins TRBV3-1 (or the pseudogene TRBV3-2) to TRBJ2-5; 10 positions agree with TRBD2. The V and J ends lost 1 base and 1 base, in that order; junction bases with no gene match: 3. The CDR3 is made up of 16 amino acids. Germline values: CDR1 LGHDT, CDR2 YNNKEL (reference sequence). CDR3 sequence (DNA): TGTGCCAGCAGCCAAGCGGGACTAGCGCTCCAAGAGACCCAGTACTTC. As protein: CASSQAGLALQETQYF.

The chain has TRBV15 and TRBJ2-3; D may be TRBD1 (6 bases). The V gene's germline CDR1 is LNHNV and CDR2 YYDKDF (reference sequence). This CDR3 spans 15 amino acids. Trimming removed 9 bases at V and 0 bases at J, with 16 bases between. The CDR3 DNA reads TGTGCCACTAAACAGGGCAGGGCGAGCACAGATACGCAGTATTTT. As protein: CATKQGRASTDTQYF.

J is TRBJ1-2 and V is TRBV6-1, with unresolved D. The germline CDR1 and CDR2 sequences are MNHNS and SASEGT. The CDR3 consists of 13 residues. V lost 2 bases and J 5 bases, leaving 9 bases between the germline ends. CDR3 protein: CASSEKEEYGYTF. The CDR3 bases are TGTGCCAGCAGTGAAAAGGAAGAGTATGGCTACACCTTC.

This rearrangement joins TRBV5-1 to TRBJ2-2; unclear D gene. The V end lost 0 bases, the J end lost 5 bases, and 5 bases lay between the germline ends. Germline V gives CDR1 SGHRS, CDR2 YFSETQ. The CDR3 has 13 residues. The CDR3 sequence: CASSLELTGELFF. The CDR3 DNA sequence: TGCGCCAGCAGCTTGGAGTTGACCGGGGAGCTGTTTTTT.

The CDR3 is CASSWMNTEAFF. The CDR3 DNA is TGCGCCAGCAGCTGGATGAACACTGAAGCTTTCTTT. V usage is TRBV4-1 and J usage is TRBJ1-1; no reliable D call. The CDR3 contains 12 residues. The V and J ends lost 5 bases and 0 bases respectively, with 4 bases between them. Germline loops: CDR1 MGHRA, CDR2 YSYEKL.

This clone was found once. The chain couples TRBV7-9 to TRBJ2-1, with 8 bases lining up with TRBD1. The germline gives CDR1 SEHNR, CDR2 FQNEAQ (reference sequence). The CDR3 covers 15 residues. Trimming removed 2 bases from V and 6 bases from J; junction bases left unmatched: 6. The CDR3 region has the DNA TGTGCCAGCAGCTTATCTATCGGACAGGGCAATGAGCAGTTCTTC. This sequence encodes CASSLSIGQGNEQFF.

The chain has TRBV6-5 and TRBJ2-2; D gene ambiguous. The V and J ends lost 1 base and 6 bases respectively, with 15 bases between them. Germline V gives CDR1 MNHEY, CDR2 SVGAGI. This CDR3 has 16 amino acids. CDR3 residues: CASSYWAVRIPGELFF. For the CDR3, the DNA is TGTGCCAGCAGTTACTGGGCAGTGCGAATCCCCGGGGAGCTGTTTTTT.

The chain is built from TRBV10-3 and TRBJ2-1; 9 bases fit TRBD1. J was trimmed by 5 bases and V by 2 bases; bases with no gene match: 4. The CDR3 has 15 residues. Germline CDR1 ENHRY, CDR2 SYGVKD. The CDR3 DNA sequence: TGTGCCATCAGTGAGGCGGGACAGGGAAACAATGAGCAGTTCTTC. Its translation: CAISEAGQGNNEQFF.

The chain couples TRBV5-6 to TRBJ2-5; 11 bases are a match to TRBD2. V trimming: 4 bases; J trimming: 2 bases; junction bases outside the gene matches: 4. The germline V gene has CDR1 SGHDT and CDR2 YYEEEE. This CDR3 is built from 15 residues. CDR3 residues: CASSARLAGQETQYF. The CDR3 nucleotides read TGTGCCAGCAGCGCCAGACTAGCGGGACAAGAGACCCAGTACTTC.

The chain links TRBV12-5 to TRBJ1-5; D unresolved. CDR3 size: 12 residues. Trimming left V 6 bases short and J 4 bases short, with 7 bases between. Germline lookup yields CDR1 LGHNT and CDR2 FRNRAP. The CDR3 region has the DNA TGTGCTAGTGGCCCCTGGAATCAGCCCCAGCATTTT. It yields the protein CASGPWNQPQHF.

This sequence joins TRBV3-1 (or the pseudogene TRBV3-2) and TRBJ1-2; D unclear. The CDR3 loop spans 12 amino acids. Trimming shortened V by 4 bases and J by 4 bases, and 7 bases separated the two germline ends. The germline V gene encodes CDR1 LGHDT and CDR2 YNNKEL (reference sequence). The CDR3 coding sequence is TGTGCCAGCAGCCCCGCCAGCTATGGCTACACCTTC. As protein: CASSPASYGYTF.

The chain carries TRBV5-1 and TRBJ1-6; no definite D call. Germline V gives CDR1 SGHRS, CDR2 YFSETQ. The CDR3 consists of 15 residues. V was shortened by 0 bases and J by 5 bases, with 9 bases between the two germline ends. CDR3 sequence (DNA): TGCGCCAGCAGCTTGGTAGGGAAACATAATTCACCCCTCCACTTT. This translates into CASSLVGKHNSPLHF.

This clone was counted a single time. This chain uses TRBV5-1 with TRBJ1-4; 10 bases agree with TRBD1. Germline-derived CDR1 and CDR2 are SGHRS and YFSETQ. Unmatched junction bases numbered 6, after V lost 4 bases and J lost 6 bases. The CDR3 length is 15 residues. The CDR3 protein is CASSRQGARDEKLFF. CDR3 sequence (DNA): TGCGCCAGCAGCCGACAGGGGGCCAGGGATGAAAAACTGTTTTTT. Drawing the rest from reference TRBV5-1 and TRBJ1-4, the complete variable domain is KAGVTQTPRYLIKTRGQQVTLSCSPISGHRSVSWYQQTPGQGLQFLFEYFSETQRNKGNFPGRFSGRQFSNSRSEMNVSTLELGDSALYLCASSRQGARDEKLFFGSGTQLSVL.

Here the CDR3 DNA reads TGTGCCAGCAGCTTATCGCTTTTAGAGTACAGGAACTACAATGAGCAGTTCTTC. Residues: CASSLSLLEYRNYNEQFF. The V and J genes are TRBV11-2 and TRBJ2-1, with D perhaps matching TRBD1 (5 bases). This CDR3 contains 18 residues. V shed 2 bases and J shed 3 bases, with 20 bases lying between them. The germline CDR1 and CDR2 sequences are SGHAT and FQNNGV.

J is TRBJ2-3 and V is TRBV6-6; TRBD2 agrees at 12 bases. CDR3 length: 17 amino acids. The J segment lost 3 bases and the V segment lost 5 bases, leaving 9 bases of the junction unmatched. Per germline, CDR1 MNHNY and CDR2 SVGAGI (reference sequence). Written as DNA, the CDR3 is TGTGCCAGCAGTCCAAAACTACTAGCGGGAGGTACAGATACGCAGTATTTT. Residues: CASSPKLLAGGTDTQYF.

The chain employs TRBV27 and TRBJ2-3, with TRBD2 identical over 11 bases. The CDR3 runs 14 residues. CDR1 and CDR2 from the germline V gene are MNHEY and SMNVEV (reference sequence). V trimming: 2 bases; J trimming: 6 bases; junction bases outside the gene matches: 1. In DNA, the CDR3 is TGTGCCAGCAGTTTAGTAGCGGGAGGGGATACGCAGTATTTT. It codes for CASSLVAGGDTQYF.

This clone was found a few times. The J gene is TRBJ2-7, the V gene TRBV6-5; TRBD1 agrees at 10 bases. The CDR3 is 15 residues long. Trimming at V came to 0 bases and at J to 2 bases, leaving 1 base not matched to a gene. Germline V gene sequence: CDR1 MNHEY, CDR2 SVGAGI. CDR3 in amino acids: CASSYSTGGTYEQYF. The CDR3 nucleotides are TGTGCCAGCAGTTACTCGACAGGGGGCACCTACGAGCAGTACTTC.

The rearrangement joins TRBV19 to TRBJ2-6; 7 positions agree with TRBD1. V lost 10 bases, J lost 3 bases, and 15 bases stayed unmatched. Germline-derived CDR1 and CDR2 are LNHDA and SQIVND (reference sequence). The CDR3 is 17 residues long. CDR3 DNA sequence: TGTGCCACCCAAGTCAGGCGACAGGGAGTTGGGGCCAACGTCCTGACTTTC. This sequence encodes CATQVRRQGVGANVLTF.

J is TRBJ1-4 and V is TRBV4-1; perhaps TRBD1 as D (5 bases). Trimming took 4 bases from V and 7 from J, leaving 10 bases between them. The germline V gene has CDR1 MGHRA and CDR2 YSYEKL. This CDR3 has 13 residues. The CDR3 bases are TGCGCCAGCAGCCCCCTGGGGGGTGAAAAACTGTTTTTT. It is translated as CASSPLGGEKLFF.

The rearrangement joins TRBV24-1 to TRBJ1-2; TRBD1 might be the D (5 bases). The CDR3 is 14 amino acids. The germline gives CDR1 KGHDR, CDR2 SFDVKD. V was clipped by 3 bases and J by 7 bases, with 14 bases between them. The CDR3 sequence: CATSDANGARGYTF. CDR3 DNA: TGTGCCACCAGTGATGCAAACGGGGCCCGTGGCTACACCTTC.

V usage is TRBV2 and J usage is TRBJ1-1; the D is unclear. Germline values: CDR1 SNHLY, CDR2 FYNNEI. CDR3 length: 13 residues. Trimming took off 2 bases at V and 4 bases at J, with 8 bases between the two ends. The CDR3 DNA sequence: TGTGCCAGCAGTGAAAGAGGGCTCACTGAAGCTTTCTTT. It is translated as CASSERGLTEAFF. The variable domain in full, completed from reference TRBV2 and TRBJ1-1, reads EPEVTQTPSHQVTQMGQEVILRCVPISNHLYFYWYRQILGQKVEFLVSFYNNEISEKSEIFDDQFSVERPDGSNFTLKIRSTKLEDSAMYFCASSERGLTEAFFGQGTRLTVV.

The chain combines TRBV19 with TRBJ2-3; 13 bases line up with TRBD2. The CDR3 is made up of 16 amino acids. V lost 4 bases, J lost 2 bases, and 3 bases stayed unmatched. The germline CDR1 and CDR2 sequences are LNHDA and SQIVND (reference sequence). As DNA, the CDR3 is TGTGCCAGTAGTACCGGACTAGCGGGGGCCACAGATACGCAGTATTTT. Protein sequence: CASSTGLAGATDTQYF.

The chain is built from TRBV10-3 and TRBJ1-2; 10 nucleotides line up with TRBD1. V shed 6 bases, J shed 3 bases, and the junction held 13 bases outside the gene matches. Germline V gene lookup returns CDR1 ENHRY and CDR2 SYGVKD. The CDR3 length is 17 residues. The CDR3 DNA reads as TGTGCCATCAGGAACCGGGACAGGGGAGGAGGGGACTATGGCTACACCTTC. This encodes CAIRNRDRGGGDYGYTF.

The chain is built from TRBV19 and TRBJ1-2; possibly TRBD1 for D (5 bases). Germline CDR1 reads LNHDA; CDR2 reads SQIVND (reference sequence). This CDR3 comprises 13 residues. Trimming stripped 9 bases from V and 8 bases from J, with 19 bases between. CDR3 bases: TGTGCCAGCCAACAAGGGGCAGGTCGAGGCTACACCTTC. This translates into CASQQGAGRGYTF. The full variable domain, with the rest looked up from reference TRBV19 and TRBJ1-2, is DGGITQSPKYLFRKEGQNVTLSCEQNLNHDAMYWYRQDPGQGLRLIYYSQIVNDFQKGDIAEGYSVSREKKESFPLTVTSAQKNPTAFYLCASQQGAGRGYTFGSGTRLTVV.